Listed here is a single TCR beta chain. This clonotype was observed a handful of times. Its antigen target is currently unknown. No qualities accompany the bases; no much larger clone lies one base away. This record comes from a study of early T cells in non-severe SARS-CoV-2 infection (dated by TCRdb to the early 2020s). Describing the broader study: Because TCR sequencing was done on bulk RNA from unsorted whole blood, the alpha and beta chains could not be paired. What the work shows at the level of the full study, not this receptor alone: VDJdb matching was skewed toward anti-spike CD8 responses and likely underestimated virus-specific expansions by missing private and CD4 specificities.

The receptor library was made with 5' RACE. The run used a NextSeq 500. Unique molecular identifiers were attached to individual cDNA molecules in the TCR library protocol so that sequencing error and PCR bias could be corrected. Sequencing covered both TCR alpha and beta chains, and within each sample the abundances of alpha and beta sequences were tightly co-correlated. In the authors' own workflow: Decombinator V4 was used to perform V gene, J gene and CDR3 annotation of TCR sequences. TCRs were defined as expanded if a significant change between any two time points was detected under a Poisson model with p below 0.0001. TCR abundances were normalised to the total number of TCRs sequenced per sample and were expressed as counts per million. TRAV1-2 paired with TRAJ12, TRAJ20 or TRAJ33 defined MAIT TCRs, while TRAV10 paired with TRAJ18 defined iNKT TCRs. VDJdb, accessed on 1 November 2021, was searched for TCRs annotated for CMV, EBV and SARS-CoV-2, and TCRs annotated for more than one antigen were excluded. Using fastp trimming at Q25 and MiXCR clonotype assembly, TCRdb reanalyzed the public sequencing data and kept in-frame beta chains. CDR3 protein duplicates are merged, each entry listing the most common genes and DNA. What appears here as the V and J calls and clone size reflects TCRdb's work, not the paper's. The sample table records about 97,000 distinct CDR3 sequences; 9.5% to 11% of these occur just once. The leading ten clones occupy roughly 4.5% of the sample.

The study was a case-control design nested within a healthcare worker cohort in London, UK, with weekly nasopharyngeal swab PCR tests and blood sampling. Between 23 and 31 March 2020, the week of the UK lockdown, healthcare workers were enrolled and then followed up weekly for as long as 16 weeks. V gives up 5 bases and J gives up 3 bases, and the segment between their germline ends measures 11 bases. Counted from cysteine to phenylalanine, this CDR3 has 13 amino acids. Only CDR3 DNA is held: 39 bases, read in frame from base 1. The germline V gene provides CDR1 SGHAT and CDR2 FQNNGV. Sequenced here: whole blood, sampled at baseline. The receptor's source is an adult who was a healthcare worker with PCR-confirmed SARS-CoV-2 infection or an uninfected control (not recorded which). Recombination joined TRBV11-2 with TRBJ2-7; the D gene remains uncertain. The CDR3 protein: CASSLGRYYEQYF. In nucleotides, the sequence is TGTGCCAGCAGCCTGGGTCGGTACTACGAGCAGTACTTC.